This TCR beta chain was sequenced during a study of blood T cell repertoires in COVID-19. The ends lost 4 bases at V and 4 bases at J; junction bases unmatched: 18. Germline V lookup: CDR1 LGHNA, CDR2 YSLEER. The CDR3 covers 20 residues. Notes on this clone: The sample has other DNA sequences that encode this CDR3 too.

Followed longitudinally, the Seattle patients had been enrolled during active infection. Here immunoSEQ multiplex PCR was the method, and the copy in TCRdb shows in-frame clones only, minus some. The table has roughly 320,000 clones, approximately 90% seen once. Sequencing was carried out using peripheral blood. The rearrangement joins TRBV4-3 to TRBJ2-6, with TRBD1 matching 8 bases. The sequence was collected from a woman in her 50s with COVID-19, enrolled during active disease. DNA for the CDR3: TGCGCCAGCAGCCCAGGGGGACAGGCTAGACATGATAAGGGGGCCAACGTCCTGACTTTC. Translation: CASSPGGQARHDKGANVLTF.